Listed below are T cell receptor beta chains from one sample, sequenced in a study of radiotherapy plus CTLA-4 blockade in lung cancer. Assay: immunoSEQ multiplex PCR; the TCRdb copy retains only in-frame clones and omits some. Among 75,000 to 95,000 clones listed, 82% were seen once. Material: peripheral blood, obtained from a patient treated with radiotherapy plus ipilimumab. The receptor source for this set is a human donor with non-small cell lung cancer that progressed on radiotherapy plus ipilimumab. Both conserved end residues are part of each CDR3. The D gene is left open where the match is weak. Some rows have no size entry. The others give once, few or many, or a class for an expanded clone.

D gene: .; V gene: TRBV6-6; J gene: TRBJ1-4; clone size: .; CDR3 DNA: TGTGCCAGCAGTAACCGGGACACAAATGAAAAACTGTTTTTT; CDR3 protein: CASSNRDTNEKLFF
D gene: .; V gene: TRBV25-1; J gene: TRBJ1-2; clone size: once; CDR3 DNA: TGTGCCAGCAGCGGGGGGGACTCTGGCTACACCTTC; CDR3 protein: CASSGGDSGYTF
D gene: .; V gene: TRBV9; J gene: TRBJ2-5; clone size: .; CDR3 DNA: TGTGCCAGCAGCGTAGGTGGCACCGCGACCCAGTACTTC; CDR3 protein: CASSVGGTATQYF
D gene: .; V gene: TRBV5-4; J gene: TRBJ2-3; clone size: once; CDR3 DNA: TGTGCCAGCAGCTTGGTAGGGGGGGACACAGATACGCAGTATTTT; CDR3 protein: CASSLVGGDTDTQYF
D gene: .; V gene: TRBV30; J gene: TRBJ2-5; clone size: .; CDR3 DNA: TGTGCCTGGAAAGGGTATGCCCAAGAGACCCAGTACTTC; CDR3 protein: CAWKGYAQETQYF
D gene: .; V gene: TRBV28; J gene: TRBJ1-1; clone size: .; CDR3 DNA: TGTGCCAGCAGTCGGGGGTGGGATGGAAAGACTGAAGCTTTCTTT; CDR3 protein: CASSRGWDGKTEAFF
D gene: TRBD1; V gene: TRBV15; J gene: TRBJ2-1; clone size: .; CDR3 DNA: TGTGCCACCAGCAGTCCCCGGGACAGCTACAATGAGCAGTTCTTC; CDR3 protein: CATSSPRDSYNEQFF
D gene: .; V gene: TRBV28; J gene: TRBJ1-5; clone size: .; CDR3 DNA: TGTGCCAGCAGTTTGTACAGCAGCCGGTATCAGCCCCAGCATTTT; CDR3 protein: CASSLYSSRYQPQHF
D gene: .; V gene: TRBV28; J gene: TRBJ1-5; clone size: .; CDR3 DNA: TGTGCCAGCAGTACCGGACTAGGGAATCAGCCCCAGCATTTT; CDR3 protein: CASSTGLGNQPQHF
D gene: .; V gene: TRBV9; J gene: TRBJ2-2; clone size: .; CDR3 DNA: TGTGCCAGCAGCCTGGGACCGGGGGGCGGCACCGGGGAGCTGTTTTTT; CDR3 protein: CASSLGPGGGTGELFF
D gene: TRBD2; V gene: TRBV5-6; J gene: TRBJ2-3; clone size: .; CDR3 DNA: TGTGCCAGCAGCCCGGGACTAGAAGATACGCAGTATTTT; CDR3 protein: CASSPGLEDTQYF
D gene: .; V gene: TRBV29-1; J gene: TRBJ1-1; clone size: .; CDR3 DNA: TGCAGCGTTGAAGACGGAGGGACTGAAGCTTTCTTT; CDR3 protein: CSVEDGGTEAFF
D gene: .; V gene: TRBV7-9; J gene: TRBJ1-5; clone size: .; CDR3 DNA: TGTGCCAGCAGAATTGCCGGTAGCAATCAGCCCCAGCATTTT; CDR3 protein: CASRIAGSNQPQHF
D gene: TRBD2; V gene: TRBV29-1; J gene: TRBJ2-1; clone size: .; CDR3 DNA: TGCAGCGCTACTAGCGGCCGCTCCTACAATGAGCAGTTCTTC; CDR3 protein: CSATSGRSYNEQFF
D gene: TRBD1; V gene: TRBV7-2; J gene: TRBJ1-2; clone size: .; CDR3 DNA: TGTGCCAGCAGCTTAGAGGGGGCAAAACGAAACTATGGCTACACCTTC; CDR3 protein: CASSLEGAKRNYGYTF
D gene: .; V gene: TRBV19; J gene: TRBJ1-3; clone size: .; CDR3 DNA: TGTGCCAGTAGTATGTTGGACACGGGAAACACCATATATTTT; CDR3 protein: CASSMLDTGNTIYF